This passage covers 2 T cell receptor beta chains from one sample sequenced in a study of blood T cell repertoires in COVID-19 (dated by TCRdb to about 2020). Libraries were prepared through the immunoSEQ multiplex PCR assay. The source is immuneACCESS, and TCRdb retained only in-frame sequences with V and J called. Part of the clones is not carried over; for the studies checked, unresolved V genes explain less than half of this, and the remainder is unexplained. The table for this sample lists 200,000 to 300,000 clones; 70% to 90% of them were counted only once. The ten most abundant clones make up approximately 2% of the sample. The source material was peripheral blood. The receptors were sampled from a man aged 30 to 45 with active or convalescent COVID-19.

In its sample, this clone was seen once. The sample carries other DNA sequences with the same CDR3. The chain joins TRBV9 to TRBJ2-3; D remains unclear. The CDR3 is made up of 14 amino acids. Germline V gene lookup returns CDR1 SGDLS and CDR2 YYNGEE. V dropped 0 bases and J dropped 2 bases, with 7 bases sitting between them. The CDR3 region has the DNA TGTGCCAGCAGCGTAGGCGCCTCCACAGATACGCAGTATTTT. Its translation is CASSVGASTDTQYF.

This sequence joins TRBV3-1 (or the pseudogene TRBV3-2) and TRBJ1-2, with TRBD1 as a possible D gene (5 bases). The CDR3 runs to 14 residues. V gave up 0 bases and J gave up 7 bases, with 12 bases separating them. Germline V CDR1 and CDR2: LGHDT, YNNKEL (reference sequence). The CDR3 bases are TGTGCCAGCAGCCAAGACCCGGGGGAGGGTGGCTACACCTTC. Residues: CASSQDPGEGGYTF.